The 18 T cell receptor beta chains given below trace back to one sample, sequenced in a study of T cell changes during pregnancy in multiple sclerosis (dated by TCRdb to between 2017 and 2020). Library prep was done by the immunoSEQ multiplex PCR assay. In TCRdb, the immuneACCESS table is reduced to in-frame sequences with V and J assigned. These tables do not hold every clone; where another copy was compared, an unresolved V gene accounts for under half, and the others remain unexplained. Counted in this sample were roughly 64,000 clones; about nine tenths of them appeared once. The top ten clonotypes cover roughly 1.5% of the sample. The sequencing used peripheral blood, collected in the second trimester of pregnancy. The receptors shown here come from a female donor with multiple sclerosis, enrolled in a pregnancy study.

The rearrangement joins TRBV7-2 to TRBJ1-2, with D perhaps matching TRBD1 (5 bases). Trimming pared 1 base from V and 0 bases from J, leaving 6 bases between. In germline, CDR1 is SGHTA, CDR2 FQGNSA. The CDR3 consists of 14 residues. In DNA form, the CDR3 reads TGTGCCAGCAGCTTAGAGGGGTCTAACTATGGCTACACCTTC. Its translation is CASSLEGSNYGYTF. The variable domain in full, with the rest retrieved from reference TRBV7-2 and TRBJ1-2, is GAGVSQSPSNKVTEKGKDVELRCDPISGHTALYWYRQSLGQGLEFLIYFQGNSAPDKSGLPSDRFSAERTGGSVSTLTIQRTQQEDSAVYLCASSLEGSNYGYTFGSGTRLTVV.

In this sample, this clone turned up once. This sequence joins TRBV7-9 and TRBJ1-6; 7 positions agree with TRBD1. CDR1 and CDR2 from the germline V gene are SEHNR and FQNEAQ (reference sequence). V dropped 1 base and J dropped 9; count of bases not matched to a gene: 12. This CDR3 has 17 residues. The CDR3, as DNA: TGTGCCAGCAGCTTAGACTTCGCCGGGACAGTAAGTTCACCCCTCCACTTT. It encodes CASSLDFAGTVSSPLHF.

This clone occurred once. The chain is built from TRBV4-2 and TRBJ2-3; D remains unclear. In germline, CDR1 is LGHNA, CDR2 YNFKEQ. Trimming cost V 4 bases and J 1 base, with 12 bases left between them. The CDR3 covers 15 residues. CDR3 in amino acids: CASSRSQSGTDTQYF. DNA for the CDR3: TGTGCCAGCAGCCGTTCCCAGTCAGGCACAGATACGCAGTATTTT.

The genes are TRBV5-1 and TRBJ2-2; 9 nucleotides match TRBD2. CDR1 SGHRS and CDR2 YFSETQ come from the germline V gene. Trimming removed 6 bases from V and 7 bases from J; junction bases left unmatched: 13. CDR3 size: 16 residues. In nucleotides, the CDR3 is TGCGCCAGCACCCGTTCCGGGACTAGCCGGGACGGGGAGCTGTTTTTT. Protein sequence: CASTRSGTSRDGELFF.

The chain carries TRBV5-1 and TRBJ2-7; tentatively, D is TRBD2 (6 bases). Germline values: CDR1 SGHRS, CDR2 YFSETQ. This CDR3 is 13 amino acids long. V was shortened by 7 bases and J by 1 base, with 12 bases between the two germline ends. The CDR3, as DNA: TGCGCCAGCGGAACCGGGAGATCCTACGAGCAGTACTTC. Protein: CASGTGRSYEQYF.

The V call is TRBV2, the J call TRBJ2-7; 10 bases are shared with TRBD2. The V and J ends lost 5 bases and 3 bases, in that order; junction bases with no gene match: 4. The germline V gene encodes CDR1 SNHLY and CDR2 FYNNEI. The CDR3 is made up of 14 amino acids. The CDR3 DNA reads TGTGCCAGCAGTTCGGGACTAGCGAACTACGAGCAGTACTTC. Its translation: CASSSGLANYEQYF. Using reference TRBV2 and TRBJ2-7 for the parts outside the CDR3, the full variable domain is EPEVTQTPSHQVTQMGQEVILRCVPISNHLYFYWYRQILGQKVEFLVSFYNNEISEKSEIFDDQFSVERPDGSNFTLKIRSTKLEDSAMYFCASSSGLANYEQYFGPGTRLTVT.

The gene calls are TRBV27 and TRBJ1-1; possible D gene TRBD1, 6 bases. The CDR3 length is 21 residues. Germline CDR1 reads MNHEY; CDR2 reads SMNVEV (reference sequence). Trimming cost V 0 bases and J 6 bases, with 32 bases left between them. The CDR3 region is CASSLSGMGWAGVVGFPEAFF. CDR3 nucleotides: TGTGCCAGCAGTTTATCGGGTATGGGTTGGGCAGGGGTCGTCGGATTTCCTGAAGCTTTCTTT.

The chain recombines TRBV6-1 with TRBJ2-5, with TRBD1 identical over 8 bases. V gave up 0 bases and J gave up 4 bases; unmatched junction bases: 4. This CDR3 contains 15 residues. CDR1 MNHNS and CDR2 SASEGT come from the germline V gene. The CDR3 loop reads CASSEATGGAETQYF. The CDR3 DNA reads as TGTGCCAGCAGTGAAGCAACAGGGGGTGCAGAGACCCAGTACTTC.

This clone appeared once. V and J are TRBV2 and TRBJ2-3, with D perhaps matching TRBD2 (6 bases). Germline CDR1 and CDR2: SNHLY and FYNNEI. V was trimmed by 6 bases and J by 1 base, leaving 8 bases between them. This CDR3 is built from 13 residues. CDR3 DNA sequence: TGTGCCAGCAGAGCTAGCGGCACAGATACGCAGTATTTT. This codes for CASRASGTDTQYF. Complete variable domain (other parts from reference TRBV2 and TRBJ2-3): EPEVTQTPSHQVTQMGQEVILRCVPISNHLYFYWYRQILGQKVEFLVSFYNNEISEKSEIFDDQFSVERPDGSNFTLKIRSTKLEDSAMYFCASRASGTDTQYFGPGTRLTVL.

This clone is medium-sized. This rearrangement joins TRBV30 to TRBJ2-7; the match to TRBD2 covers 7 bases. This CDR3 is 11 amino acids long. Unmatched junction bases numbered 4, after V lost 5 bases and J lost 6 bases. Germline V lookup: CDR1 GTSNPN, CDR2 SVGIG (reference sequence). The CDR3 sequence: CAWESGGEQYF. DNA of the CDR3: TGTGCCTGGGAGTCGGGAGGCGAGCAGTACTTC.

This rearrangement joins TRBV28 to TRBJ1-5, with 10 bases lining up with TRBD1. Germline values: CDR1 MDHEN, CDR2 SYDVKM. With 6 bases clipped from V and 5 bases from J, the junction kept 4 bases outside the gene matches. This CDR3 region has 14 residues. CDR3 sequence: CASRGTGEYQPQHF. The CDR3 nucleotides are TGTGCCAGCAGGGGGACAGGGGAGTATCAGCCCCAGCATTTT. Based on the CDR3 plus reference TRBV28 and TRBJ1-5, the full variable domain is DVKVTQSSRYLVKRTGEKVFLECVQDMDHENMFWYRQDPGLGLRLIYFSYDVKMKEKGDIPEGYSVSREKKERFSLILESASTNQTSMYLCASRGTGEYQPQHFGDGTRLSIL.

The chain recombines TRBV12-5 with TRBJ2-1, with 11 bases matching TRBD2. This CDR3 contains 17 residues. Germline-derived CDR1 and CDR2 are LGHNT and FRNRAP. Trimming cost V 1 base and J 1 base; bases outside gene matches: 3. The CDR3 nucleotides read TGTGCTAGTGGTTTGGCCCTAGCGGGAGGTTCCTACAATGAGCAGTTCTTC. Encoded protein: CASGLALAGGSYNEQFF. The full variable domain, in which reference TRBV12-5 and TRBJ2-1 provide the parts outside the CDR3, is DARVTQTPRHKVTEMGQEVTMRCQPILGHNTVFWYRQTMMQGLELLAYFRNRAPLDDSGMPKDRFSAEMPDATLATLKIQPSEPRDSAVYFCASGLALAGGSYNEQFFGPGTRLTVL.

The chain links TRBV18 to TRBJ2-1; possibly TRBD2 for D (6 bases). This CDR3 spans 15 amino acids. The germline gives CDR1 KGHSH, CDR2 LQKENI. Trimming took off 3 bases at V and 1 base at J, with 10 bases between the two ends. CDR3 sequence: CASSPGRGSYNEQFF. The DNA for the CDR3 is TGTGCCAGCTCACCGGGTCGGGGGTCCTACAATGAGCAGTTCTTC.

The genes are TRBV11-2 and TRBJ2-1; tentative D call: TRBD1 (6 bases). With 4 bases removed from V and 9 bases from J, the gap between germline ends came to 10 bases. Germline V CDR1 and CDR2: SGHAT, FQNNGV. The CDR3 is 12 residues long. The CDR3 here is CASSSQGIEQFF. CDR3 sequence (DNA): TGTGCCAGCAGCTCGCAGGGGATTGAGCAGTTCTTC.

The CDR3 protein is CASSPRTSLETQYF. The CDR3 DNA reads as TGTGCCAGCAGTCCTCGGACTAGTCTCGAGACCCAGTACTTC. This chain joins TRBV25-1 and TRBJ2-5; 7 bases are a match to TRBD2. The V segment lost 5 bases and the J segment 5 bases; nucleotides outside the gene matches: 8. Germline V gene data show CDR1 as MGHDK and CDR2 as SYGVNS. This CDR3 has 14 residues. The full variable domain, rest sourced from reference TRBV25-1 and TRBJ2-5, is EADIYQTPRYLVIGTGKKITLECSQTMGHDKMYWYQQDPGMELHLIHYSYGVNSTEKGDLSSESTVSRIRTEHFPLTLESARPSHTSQYLCASSPRTSLETQYFGPGTRLLVL.

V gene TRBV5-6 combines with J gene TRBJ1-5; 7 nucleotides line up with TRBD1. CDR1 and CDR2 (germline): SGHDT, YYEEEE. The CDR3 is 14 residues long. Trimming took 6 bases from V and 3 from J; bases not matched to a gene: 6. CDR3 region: CASTDGTVNQPQHF. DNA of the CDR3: TGTGCCAGCACCGACGGGACAGTCAATCAGCCCCAGCATTTT.

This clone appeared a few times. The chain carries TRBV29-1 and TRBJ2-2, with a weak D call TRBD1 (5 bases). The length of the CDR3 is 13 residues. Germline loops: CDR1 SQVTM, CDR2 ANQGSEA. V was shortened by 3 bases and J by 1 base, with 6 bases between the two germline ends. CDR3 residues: CSVEGLNTGELFF. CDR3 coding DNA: TGCAGCGTTGAGGGGCTGAACACCGGGGAGCTGTTTTTT.

CDR3 region: CASSGGGNSYEQYF. The CDR3 DNA reads as TGTGCCAGCAGCGGGGGGGGGAACTCCTACGAGCAGTACTTC. V is TRBV4-2 and J is TRBJ2-7, with TRBD2 matching 7 bases. The junction had 4 bases not matched to a gene; V was cut back by 5 bases and J by 0 bases. Germline CDR1 and CDR2: LGHNA and YNFKEQ. The CDR3 has 14 amino acids.